The 3 T cell receptor beta chains in this list originate from one sample, sequenced in a study of long-term antiretroviral therapy in people with HIV. The authors ran the immunoSEQ assay, v3.0, at survey level. Sequenced by immunoSEQ multiplex PCR; TCRdb stores in-frame clones only, minus some. The sample carries about 25,000 clones, 80% to 90% recorded once. The sample consisted of unsorted PBMCs, taken 1.2 years after starting antiretroviral therapy. All receptors derive from a man between 45 and 60 years old with HIV.

This clone was detected once. For the CDR3, the DNA is TGTGCCATCTCTGAATCCGCCGCAGGTTATCCAGAAAAACTGTTTTTT. Protein: CAISESAAGYPEKLFF. V and J are TRBV10-3 and TRBJ1-4; no reliable D call. Germline CDR1 reads ENHRY; CDR2 reads SYGVKD. There are 16 residues in the CDR3. V was cut by 8 bases and J by 8 bases, with 24 bases left in between.

The V gene is TRBV10-3, the J gene TRBJ1-1; D is unresolved. The CDR3 is 14 residues long. In germline, CDR1 is ENHRY, CDR2 SYGVKD. With 0 bases removed from V and 2 bases from J, the gap between germline ends came to 7 bases. CDR3 coding DNA: TGTGCCATCAGTGAGTCTAACTTAAACACTGAAGCTTTCTTT. This translates into CAISESNLNTEAFF.

CDR3 DNA: TGTGCCAGCAGCTTAATGATGGACACTGAAGCTTTCTTT. Translation gives CASSLMMDTEAFF. This chain links TRBV7-3 with TRBJ1-1; the D is unclear. The V gene's germline CDR1 is SGHTA and CDR2 FQGTGA. The CDR3 sequence is 13 residues long. Trimming took 1 base from V and 3 from J, leaving 6 bases between them.